This T cell receptor beta chain was identified during a study of blood T cell repertoires in COVID-19. Study at large: Spain, Italy and the United States supplied samples that represented acute and convalescent COVID-19. In each case, the material was cDNA or gDNA derived from T cells, B-cell-depleted T cells, or PBMCs.

V shed 7 bases and J shed 9 bases, with 16 bases lying between them. This CDR3 is 14 amino acids long. Germline V gene lookup returns CDR1 MNHEY and CDR2 SMNVEV (reference sequence). Authors' data handling: Estimates of nucleated cell counts were drawn from the amplification of reference gene primers. The protocol was immunoSEQ multiplex PCR, while the TCRdb copy is restricted to in-frame clones and leaves out a portion. The V and J calls and clone size come from that table; D and trimming were worked out from the DNA. In the table there are 150,000 to 200,000 clones, 88% of which are singletons. Sequenced: peripheral blood. This TCR came from a human donor in a cohort sampled during active COVID-19. The rearrangement joins TRBV27 to TRBJ1-6, with D tentatively TRBD1 (5 bases). The CDR3, as DNA: TGTGCCAGCACCCCGGGTGGGGCAGGTTCACCCCTCCACTTT. Translation gives CASTPGGAGSPLHF.